This TCR beta chain was captured in a study of shared T cell receptors in the human thymus. Germline V gene lookup returns CDR1 SGHVS and CDR2 FQNEAQ. V lost 5 bases to trimming and J lost 1 base; unmatched junction nucleotides: 5. This CDR3 region has 16 residues. The data were produced by immunoSEQ multiplex PCR, yet TCRdb's version contains in-frame clones alone and is incomplete. The table records hundreds of thousands of clones, 70% to 90% of them present only once. The same sample was also used in a study of human thymus T cells. Per that paper: Thymus tissue for the work was resected from patients undergoing corrective heart surgery. Reports from related research described highly overlapping thymic repertoires among unrelated individuals.

The sample comprised thymocytes. This receptor was taken from a boy younger than two with a congenital heart defect. This chain joins TRBV7-8 and TRBJ2-2, with 9 positions matching TRBD2. The DNA for the CDR3 is TGTGCCAGCAGCCCCAGACTAGCGGAGAACACCGGGGAGCTGTTTTTT. Residues: CASSPRLAENTGELFF.